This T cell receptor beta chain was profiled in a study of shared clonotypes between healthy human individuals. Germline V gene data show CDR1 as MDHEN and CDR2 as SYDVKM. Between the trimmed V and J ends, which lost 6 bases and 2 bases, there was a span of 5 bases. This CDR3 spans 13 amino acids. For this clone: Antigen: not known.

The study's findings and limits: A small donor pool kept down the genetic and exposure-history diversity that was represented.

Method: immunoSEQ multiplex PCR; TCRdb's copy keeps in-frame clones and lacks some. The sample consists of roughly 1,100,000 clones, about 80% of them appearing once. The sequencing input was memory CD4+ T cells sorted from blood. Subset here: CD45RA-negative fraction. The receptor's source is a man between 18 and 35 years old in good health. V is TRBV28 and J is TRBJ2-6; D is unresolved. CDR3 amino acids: CASRNTGANVLTF. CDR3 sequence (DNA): TGTGCCAGCAGAAATACTGGGGCCAACGTCCTGACTTTC.